Below are 11 T cell receptor beta chains sequenced from a single sample in a study of monozygotic twins with inflammatory bowel disease. For each CDR3 protein, TCRdb gives one entry from its re-call of the 5' RACE reads, without DNA. The sample holds about 140,000 distinct CDR3 sequences. Sequencing was carried out using blood. These receptors were obtained from a human donor with ulcerative colitis or Crohn's disease, or a healthy co-twin of an affected twin (not recorded which).

This rearrangement joins TRBV29-1 to TRBJ2-7. This CDR3 has 12 amino acids. Germline V gene sequence: CDR1 SQVTM, CDR2 ANQGSEA. CDR3 amino acids: CSVIASSYEQYF.

The chain combines TRBV5-5 with TRBJ2-1; TCRdb indicates TRBD2, and absent DNA this call remains unverified. Germline lookup yields CDR1 SGHKS and CDR2 YYEKEE (reference sequence). The CDR3 runs 15 residues. CDR3 sequence reads: CASSLETPGISEQFF.

The J gene is TRBJ1-1, the V gene TRBV7-9; TCRdb's assignment of TRBD1 cannot be checked, as there is no DNA. Germline V lookup: CDR1 SEHNR, CDR2 FQNEAQ (reference sequence). The CDR3 covers 14 residues. The CDR3 sequence: CASSTSGTGVEAFF.

This rearrangement joins TRBV3-1 to TRBJ2-1; TCRdb's D gene call, TRBD2, goes unchecked for lack of DNA. CDR3 length equals 18 residues. Germline lookup yields CDR1 LGHDT and CDR2 YNNKEL (reference sequence). The CDR3 loop reads CASSRIGLAGSSYNEQFF.

This CDR3 reads CASSSPGRNTGELFF. The rearrangement uses TRBV5-4 and TRBJ2-2; TCRdb lists TRBD1, though no DNA is available to test this call. The CDR3 is made up of 15 amino acids. Germline CDR1 SGHNT, CDR2 YYREEE (reference sequence). The whole variable domain, filled in from reference TRBV5-4 and TRBJ2-2, reads ETGVTQSPTHLIKTRGQQVTLRCSSQSGHNTVSWYQQALGQGPQFIFQYYREEENGRGNFPPRFSGLQFPNYSSELNVNALELDDSALYLCASSSPGRNTGELFFGEGSRLTVL.

The chain combines TRBV24-1 with TRBJ2-7; the D gene TCRdb calls, TRBD1, cannot be checked with no DNA. The CDR3 contains 13 residues. Germline V gene data show CDR1 as KGHDR and CDR2 as SFDVKD. The chain's CDR3 is CATSKGKLYEQYF.

V gene TRBV25-1 combines with J gene TRBJ2-5; lacking DNA, the TRBD1 call made by TCRdb goes unchecked. Looked up from germline, CDR1 is MGHDK and CDR2 is SYGVNS. This CDR3 comprises 16 residues. CDR3 sequence: CASSEYRRGGQETQYF.

This chain links TRBV20-1 with TRBJ2-1; TCRdb names TRBD2, which stays unverified in the absence of DNA. The germline CDR1 and CDR2 sequences are DFQATT and SNEGSKA (reference sequence). The CDR3 runs to 16 residues. CDR3 sequence reads: CSARDPWGGSYNEQFF.

The J gene is TRBJ1-2, the V gene TRBV5-1; TCRdb calls TRBD1, which cannot be checked without DNA. This CDR3 has 14 amino acids. Germline assignment: CDR1 SGHRS and CDR2 YFSETQ. CDR3 residues: CASSSTGTSYGYTF.

J is TRBJ1-1 and V is TRBV4-3; the D call from TCRdb, TRBD1, cannot be confirmed without DNA. Germline values: CDR1 LGHNA, CDR2 YSLEER. The CDR3 length is 13 residues. CDR3 loop: CASSQTGSTEAFF.

The chain employs TRBV7-9 and TRBJ1-1; TCRdb reports TRBD1, a call that lacks DNA to check it against. This CDR3 is 15 amino acids long. From germline, CDR1 is SEHNR and CDR2 FQNEAQ (reference sequence). The CDR3 here is CASSPRDSRNTEAFF.